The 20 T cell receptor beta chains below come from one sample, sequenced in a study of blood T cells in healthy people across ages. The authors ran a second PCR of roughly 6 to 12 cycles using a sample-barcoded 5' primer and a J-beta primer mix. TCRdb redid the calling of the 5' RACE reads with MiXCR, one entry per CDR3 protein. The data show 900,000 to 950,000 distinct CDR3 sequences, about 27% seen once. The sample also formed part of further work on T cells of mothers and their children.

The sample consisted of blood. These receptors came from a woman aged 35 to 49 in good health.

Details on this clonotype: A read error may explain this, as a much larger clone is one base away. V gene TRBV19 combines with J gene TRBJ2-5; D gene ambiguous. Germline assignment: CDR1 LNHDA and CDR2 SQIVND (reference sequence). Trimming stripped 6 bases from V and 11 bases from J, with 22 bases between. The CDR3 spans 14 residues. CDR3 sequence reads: CASSPTSQYNEQYF. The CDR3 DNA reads TGTGCCAGTAGCCCAACCTCCCAGTACAATGAGCAGTACTTC.

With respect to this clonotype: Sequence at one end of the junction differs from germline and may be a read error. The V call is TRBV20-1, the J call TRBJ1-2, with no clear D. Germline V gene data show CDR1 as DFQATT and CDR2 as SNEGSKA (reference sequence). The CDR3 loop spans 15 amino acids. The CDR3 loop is CSTREIGRQNYGYTF. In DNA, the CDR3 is TGCAGTACTAGAGAAATCGGGCGGCAAAACTATGGCTACACCTTC.

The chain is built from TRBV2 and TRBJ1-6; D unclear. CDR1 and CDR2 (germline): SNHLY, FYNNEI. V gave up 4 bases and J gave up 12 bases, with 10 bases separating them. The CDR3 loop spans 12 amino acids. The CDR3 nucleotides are TGTGCCAGCAGTGCCCGGGGAGGACCCCTCCACTTT. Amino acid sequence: CASSARGGPLHF.

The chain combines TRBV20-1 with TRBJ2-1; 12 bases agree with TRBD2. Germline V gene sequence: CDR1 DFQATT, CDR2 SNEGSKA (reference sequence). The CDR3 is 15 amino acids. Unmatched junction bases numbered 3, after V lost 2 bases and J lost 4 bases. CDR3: CSARQTSGGYNEQFF. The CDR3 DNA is TGCAGTGCTAGACAGACTAGCGGGGGTTACAATGAGCAGTTCTTC.

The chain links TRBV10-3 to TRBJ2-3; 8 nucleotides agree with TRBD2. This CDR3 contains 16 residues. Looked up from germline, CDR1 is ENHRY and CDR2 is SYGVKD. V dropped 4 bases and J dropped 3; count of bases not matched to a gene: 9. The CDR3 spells CAISARSGGSTDTQYF. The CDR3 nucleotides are TGTGCCATCAGTGCTCGAAGCGGGGGTTCAACAGATACGCAGTATTTT.

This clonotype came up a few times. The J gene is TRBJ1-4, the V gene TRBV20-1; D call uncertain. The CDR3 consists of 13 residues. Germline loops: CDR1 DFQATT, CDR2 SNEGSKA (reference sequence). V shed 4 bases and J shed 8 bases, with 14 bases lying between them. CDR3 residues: CSAISEMGEKLFF. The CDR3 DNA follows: TGCAGTGCTATCTCGGAGATGGGCGAAAAACTGTTTTTT.

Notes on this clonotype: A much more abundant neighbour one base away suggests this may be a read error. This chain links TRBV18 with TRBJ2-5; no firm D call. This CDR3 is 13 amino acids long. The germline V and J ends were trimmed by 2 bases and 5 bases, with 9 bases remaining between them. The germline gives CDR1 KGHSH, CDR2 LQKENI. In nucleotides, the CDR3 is TGTGCCAGCTCACCAGCGTTTGGGGAGACCCAGTACTTC. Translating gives CASSPAFGETQYF. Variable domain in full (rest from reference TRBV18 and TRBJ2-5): NAGVMQNPRHLVRRRGQEARLRCSPMKGHSHVYWYRQLPEEGLKFMVYLQKENIIDESGMPKERFSAEFPKEGPSILRIQQVVRGDSAAYFCASSPAFGETQYFGPGTRLLVL.

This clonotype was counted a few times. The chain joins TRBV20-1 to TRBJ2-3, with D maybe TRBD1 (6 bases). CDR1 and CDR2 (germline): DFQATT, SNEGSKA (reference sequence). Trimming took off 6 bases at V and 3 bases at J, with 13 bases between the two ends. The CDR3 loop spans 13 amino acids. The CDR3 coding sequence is TGCAGTGCCCTCGGACAGTTTACAGATACGCAGTATTTT. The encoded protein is CSALGQFTDTQYF.

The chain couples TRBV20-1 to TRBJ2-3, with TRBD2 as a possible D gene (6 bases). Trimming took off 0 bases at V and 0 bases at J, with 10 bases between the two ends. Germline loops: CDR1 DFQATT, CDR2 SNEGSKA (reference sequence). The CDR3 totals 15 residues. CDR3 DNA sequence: TGCAGTGCTAGAGATGGGGGGATTAGCACAGATACGCAGTATTTT. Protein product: CSARDGGISTDTQYF.

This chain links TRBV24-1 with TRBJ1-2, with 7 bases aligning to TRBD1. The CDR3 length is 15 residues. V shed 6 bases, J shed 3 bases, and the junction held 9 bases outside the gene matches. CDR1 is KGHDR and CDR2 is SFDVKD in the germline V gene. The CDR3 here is CATSNPGTADYGYTF. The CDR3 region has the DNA TGTGCCACCAGTAATCCTGGGACAGCCGACTATGGCTACACCTTC.

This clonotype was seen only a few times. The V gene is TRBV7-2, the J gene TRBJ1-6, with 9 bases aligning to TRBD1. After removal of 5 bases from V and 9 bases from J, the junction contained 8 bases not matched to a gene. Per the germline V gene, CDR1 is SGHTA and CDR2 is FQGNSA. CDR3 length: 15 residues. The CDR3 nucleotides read TGTGCCAGCAGCCCCGGGACAGGGTTTGGTTCACCCCTCCACTTT. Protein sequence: CASSPGTGFGSPLHF.

This CDR3 reads CASSNGLADTQYF. CDR3 sequence (DNA): TGCGCCAGCAGCAACGGACTAGCCGATACGCAGTATTTT. This chain connects TRBV5-1 to TRBJ2-3, with 8 bases fitting TRBD2. Trimming removed 4 bases from V and 6 bases from J; junction bases left unmatched: 4. The CDR3 covers 13 residues. Germline CDR1 SGHRS, CDR2 YFSETQ.

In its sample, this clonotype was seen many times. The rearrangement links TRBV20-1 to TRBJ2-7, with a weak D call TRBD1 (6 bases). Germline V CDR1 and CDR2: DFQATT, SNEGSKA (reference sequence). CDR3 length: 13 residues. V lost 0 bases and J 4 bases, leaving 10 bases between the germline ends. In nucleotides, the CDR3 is TGCAGTGCTAGAGAGGGGGCTAGGTACGAGCAGTACTTC. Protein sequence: CSAREGARYEQYF.

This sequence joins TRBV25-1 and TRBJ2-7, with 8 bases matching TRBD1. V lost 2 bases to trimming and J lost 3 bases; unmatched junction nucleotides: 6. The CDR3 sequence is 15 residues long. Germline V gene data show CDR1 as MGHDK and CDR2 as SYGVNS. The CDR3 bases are TGTGCCAGCAGTGAACCGGGACAGGCGCTCTACGAGCAGTACTTC. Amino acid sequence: CASSEPGQALYEQYF.

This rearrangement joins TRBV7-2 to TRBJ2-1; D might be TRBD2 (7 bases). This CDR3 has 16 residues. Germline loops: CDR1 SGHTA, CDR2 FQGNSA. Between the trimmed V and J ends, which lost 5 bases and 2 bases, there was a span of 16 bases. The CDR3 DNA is TGTGCCAGCAGCCTGACGGGCGGGGGCACCTACAATGAGCAGTTCTTC. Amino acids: CASSLTGGGTYNEQFF.

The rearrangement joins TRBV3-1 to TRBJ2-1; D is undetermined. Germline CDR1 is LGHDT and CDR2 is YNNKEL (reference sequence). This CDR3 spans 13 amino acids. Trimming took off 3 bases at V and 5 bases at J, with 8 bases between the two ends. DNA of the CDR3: TGTGCCAGCAGCCAGGTTAGAAACAATGAGCAGTTCTTC. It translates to CASSQVRNNEQFF.

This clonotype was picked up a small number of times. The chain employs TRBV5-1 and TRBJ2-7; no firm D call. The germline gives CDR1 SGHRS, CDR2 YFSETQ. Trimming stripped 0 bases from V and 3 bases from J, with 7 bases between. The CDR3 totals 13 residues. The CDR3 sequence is CASSLDGYYEQYF. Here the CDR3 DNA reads TGCGCCAGCAGCTTGGACGGCTACTACGAGCAGTACTTC. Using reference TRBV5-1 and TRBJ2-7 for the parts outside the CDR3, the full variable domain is KAGVTQTPRYLIKTRGQQVTLSCSPISGHRSVSWYQQTPGQGLQFLFEYFSETQRNKGNFPGRFSGRQFSNSRSEMNVSTLELGDSALYLCASSLDGYYEQYFGPGTRLTVT.

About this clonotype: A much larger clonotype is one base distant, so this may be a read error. CDR3 sequence: CAGSLIGETANGYTF. For the CDR3, the DNA is TGTGCCGGCAGCTTAATCGGGGAAACGGCGAATGGCTACACCTTC. The V call is TRBV7-3, the J call TRBJ1-2; no clear D gene. From germline, CDR1 is SGHTA and CDR2 FQGTGA. The CDR3 covers 15 residues. Variable domain in full (rest from reference TRBV7-3 and TRBJ1-2): GAGVSQTPSNKVTEKGKYVELRCDPISGHTALYWYRQSLGQGPEFLIYFQGTGAADDSGLPNDRFFAVRPEGSVSTLKIQRTERGDSAVYLCAGSLIGETANGYTFGSGTRLTVV.

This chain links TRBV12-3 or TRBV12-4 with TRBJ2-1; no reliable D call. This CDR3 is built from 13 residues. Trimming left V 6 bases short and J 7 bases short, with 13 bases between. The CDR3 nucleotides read TGTGCCAGCAGCATCGATAGGGCGAATGAGCAGTTCTTC. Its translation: CASSIDRANEQFF.

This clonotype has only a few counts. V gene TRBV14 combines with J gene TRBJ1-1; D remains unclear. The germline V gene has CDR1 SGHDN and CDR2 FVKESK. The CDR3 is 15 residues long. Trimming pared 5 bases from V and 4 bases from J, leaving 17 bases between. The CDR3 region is CASSTRKGVLTEAFF. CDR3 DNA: TGTGCCAGCAGCACCCGGAAAGGAGTGCTCACTGAAGCTTTCTTT.